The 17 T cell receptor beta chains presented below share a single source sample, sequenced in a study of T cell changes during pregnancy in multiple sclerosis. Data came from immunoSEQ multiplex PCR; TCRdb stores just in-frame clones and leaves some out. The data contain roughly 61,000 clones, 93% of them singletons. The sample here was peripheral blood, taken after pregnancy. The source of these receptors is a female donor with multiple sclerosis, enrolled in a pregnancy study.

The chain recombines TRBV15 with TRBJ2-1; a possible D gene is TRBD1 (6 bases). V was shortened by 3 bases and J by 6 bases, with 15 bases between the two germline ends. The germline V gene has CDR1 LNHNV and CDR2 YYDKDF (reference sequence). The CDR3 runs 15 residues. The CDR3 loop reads CATSRRQDTPNEQFF. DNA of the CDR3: TGTGCCACCAGCAGGAGACAGGATACCCCCAATGAGCAGTTCTTC.

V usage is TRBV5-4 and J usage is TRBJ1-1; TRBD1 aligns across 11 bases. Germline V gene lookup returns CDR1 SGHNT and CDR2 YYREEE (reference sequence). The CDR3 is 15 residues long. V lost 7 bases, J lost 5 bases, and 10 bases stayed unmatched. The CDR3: CASRLIGQGATEAFF. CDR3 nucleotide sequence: TGTGCCAGCCGCCTAATAGGACAGGGGGCAACTGAAGCTTTCTTT.

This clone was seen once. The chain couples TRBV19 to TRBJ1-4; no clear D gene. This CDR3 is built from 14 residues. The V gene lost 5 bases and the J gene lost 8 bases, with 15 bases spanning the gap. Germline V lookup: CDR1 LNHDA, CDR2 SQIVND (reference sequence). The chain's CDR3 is CASSPPGRGEKLFF. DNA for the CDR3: TGTGCCAGTAGTCCCCCCGGGAGAGGCGAAAAACTGTTTTTT.

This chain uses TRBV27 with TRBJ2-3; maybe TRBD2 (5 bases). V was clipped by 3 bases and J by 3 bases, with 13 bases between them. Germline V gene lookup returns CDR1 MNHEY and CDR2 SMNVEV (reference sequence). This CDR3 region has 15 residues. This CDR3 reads CASSLEVGLTDTQYF. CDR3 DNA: TGTGCCAGCAGTTTGGAGGTTGGTTTGACAGATACGCAGTATTTT.

CDR3 sequence: CSVEDPGGYEQYF. In DNA form, the CDR3 reads TGCAGCGTTGAAGATCCGGGGGGCTACGAGCAGTACTTC. The chain recombines TRBV29-1 with TRBJ2-7; 7 nucleotides align to TRBD2. Trimming cost V 0 bases and J 3 bases; bases outside gene matches: 2. The CDR3 is 13 amino acids. The V gene's germline CDR1 is SQVTM and CDR2 ANQGSEA.

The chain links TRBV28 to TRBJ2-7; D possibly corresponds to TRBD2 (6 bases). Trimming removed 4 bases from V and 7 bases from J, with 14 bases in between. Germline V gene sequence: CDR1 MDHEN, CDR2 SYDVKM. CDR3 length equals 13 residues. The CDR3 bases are TGTGCCAGCAGTTCCCAACTAGCTTGGGAGCAGTACTTC. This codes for CASSSQLAWEQYF.

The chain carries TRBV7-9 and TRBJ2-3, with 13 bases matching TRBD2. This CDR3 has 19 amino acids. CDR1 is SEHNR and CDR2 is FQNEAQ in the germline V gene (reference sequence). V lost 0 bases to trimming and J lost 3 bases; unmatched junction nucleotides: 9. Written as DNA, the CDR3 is TGTGCCAGCAGCTTAGCGGGACTAGCGGGACCCACCGGGACAGATACGCAGTATTTT. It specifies CASSLAGLAGPTGTDTQYF. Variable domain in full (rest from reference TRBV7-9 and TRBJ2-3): DTGVSQNPRHKITKRGQNVTFRCDPISEHNRLYWYRQTLGQGPEFLTYFQNEAQLEKSRLLSDRFSAERPKGSFSTLEIQRTEQGDSAMYLCASSLAGLAGPTGTDTQYFGPGTRLTVL.

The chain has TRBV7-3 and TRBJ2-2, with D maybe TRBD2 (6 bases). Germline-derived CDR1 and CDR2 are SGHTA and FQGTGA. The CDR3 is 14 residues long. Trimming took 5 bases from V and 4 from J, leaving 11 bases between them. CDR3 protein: CASSPQAGTGELFF. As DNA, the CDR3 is TGTGCCAGCAGCCCCCAAGCGGGCACCGGGGAGCTGTTTTTT.

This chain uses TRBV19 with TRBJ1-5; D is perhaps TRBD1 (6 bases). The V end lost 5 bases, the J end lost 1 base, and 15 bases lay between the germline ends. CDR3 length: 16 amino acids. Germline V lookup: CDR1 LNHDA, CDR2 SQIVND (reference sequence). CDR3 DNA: TGTGCCAGTAGTCCCCACTGGACAGAGAGCAATCAGCCCCAGCATTTT. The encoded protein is CASSPHWTESNQPQHF.

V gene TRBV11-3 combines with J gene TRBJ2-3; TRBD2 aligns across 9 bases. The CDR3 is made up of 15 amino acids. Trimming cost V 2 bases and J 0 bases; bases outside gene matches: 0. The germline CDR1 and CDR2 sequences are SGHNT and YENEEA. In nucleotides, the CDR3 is TGTGCCAGCAGCTTACTAGCGGGAAGCACAGATACGCAGTATTTT. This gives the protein CASSLLAGSTDTQYF.

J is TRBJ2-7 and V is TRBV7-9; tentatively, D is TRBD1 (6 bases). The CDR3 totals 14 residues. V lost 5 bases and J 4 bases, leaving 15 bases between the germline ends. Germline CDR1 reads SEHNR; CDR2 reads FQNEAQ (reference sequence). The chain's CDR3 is CASSPFRDNYEQYF. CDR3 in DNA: TGTGCCAGCAGCCCATTCCGGGACAATTACGAGCAGTACTTC.

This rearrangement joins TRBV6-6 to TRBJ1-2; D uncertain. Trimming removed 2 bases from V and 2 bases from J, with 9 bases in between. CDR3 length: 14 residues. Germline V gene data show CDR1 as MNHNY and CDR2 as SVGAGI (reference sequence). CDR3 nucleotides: TGTGCCAGCAGTTACGGCGACACGAACTATGGCTACACCTTC. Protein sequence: CASSYGDTNYGYTF.

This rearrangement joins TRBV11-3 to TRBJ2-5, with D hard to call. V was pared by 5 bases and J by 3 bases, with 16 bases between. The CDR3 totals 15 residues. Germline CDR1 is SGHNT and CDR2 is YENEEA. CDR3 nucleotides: TGTGCCAGCAGCGACCGGTTCGGCGGCGAAGAGACCCAGTACTTC. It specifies CASSDRFGGEETQYF. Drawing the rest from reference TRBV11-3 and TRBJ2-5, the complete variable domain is EAGVVQSPRYKIIEKKQPVAFWCNPISGHNTLYWYLQNLGQGPELLIRYENEEAVDDSQLPKDRFSAERLKGVDSTLKIQPAELGDSAVYLCASSDRFGGEETQYFGPGTRLLVL.

The CDR3 region has the DNA TGTGCCAGCAGTGGGCCGGGGGATGCGTCCTACAATGAGCAGTTCTTC. Translated, it gives CASSGPGDASYNEQFF. This chain joins TRBV27 and TRBJ2-1; D is possibly TRBD2 (6 bases). The germline gives CDR1 MNHEY, CDR2 SMNVEV (reference sequence). V was cut by 5 bases and J by 1 base, with 15 bases left in between. CDR3 size: 16 residues.

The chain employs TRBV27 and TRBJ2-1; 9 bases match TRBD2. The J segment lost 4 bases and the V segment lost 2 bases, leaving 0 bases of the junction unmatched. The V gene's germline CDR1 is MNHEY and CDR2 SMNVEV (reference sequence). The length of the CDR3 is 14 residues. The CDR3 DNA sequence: TGTGCCAGCAGTTTAGGACTAGCGTACAATGAGCAGTTCTTC. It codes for CASSLGLAYNEQFF.

CDR3 in DNA: TGTGCCAGCAGCTCAGGGGTTTCTGGGAATGAGCAGTTCTTC. As protein: CASSSGVSGNEQFF. The chain couples TRBV11-3 to TRBJ2-1; tentative D call: TRBD1 (6 bases). The CDR3 has 14 amino acids. Germline V lookup: CDR1 SGHNT, CDR2 YENEEA. The germline V and J ends were trimmed by 4 bases and 7 bases, with 14 bases remaining between them.

Here the CDR3 DNA reads TGCGCCAGCAGCCAGATCCCGGGGGAGGGTGAGCAGTTCTTC. It translates to CASSQIPGEGEQFF. J is TRBJ2-1 and V is TRBV4-1; 7 bases align to TRBD2. The CDR3 has 14 residues. CDR1 is MGHRA and CDR2 is YSYEKL in the germline V gene. J gave up 9 bases and V 3 bases, and 8 bases lay outside the gene matches.